A selection of T cell receptor beta chains follows, all from one sample in a study of T cells in Graves' hyperthyroidism and ophthalmopathy. TCRdb ran MiXCR on the multiplex PCR reads and lists one entry per CDR3 protein. The sample contains roughly 800,000 distinct CDR3 sequences, around 39% of which appear only once. Sequenced material: blood. These TCRs come from a man aged 18 to 30 with Graves' hyperthyroidism. CDR3s include the opening cysteine and the closing phenylalanine or tryptophan. D genes are given only for firm matches. Not all rows give a size; the values are once, few, many and, for expanded clones, a class.

D	size	V	J	CDR3	DNA
.	many	TRBV25-1	TRBJ1-6	CASSDQTSYNSPLHF	TGTGCCAGCAGTGACCAGACAAGTTATAATTCACCCCTCCACTTT
.	few	TRBV7-6	TRBJ1-4	CASSPGGSANEKLFF	TGTGCCAGCAGCCCCGGGGGTTCGGCTAATGAAAAACTGTTTTTT
.	.	TRBV7-2	TRBJ1-5	CASSLEGNLGNQPQHF	TGTGCCAGCAGCTTAGAAGGCAATTTAGGCAATCAGCCCCAGCATTTT
.	few	TRBV20-1	TRBJ2-7	CSARDPRPPYEQYF	TGCAGTGCTAGAGATCCGAGACCCCCCTACGAGCAGTACTTC
TRBD2	many	TRBV7-2	TRBJ2-7	CASSLSGGPDEQYF	TGTGCCAGCAGCTTAAGCGGGGGGCCCGACGAGCAGTACTTC
TRBD2	.	TRBV2	TRBJ2-2	CASRRLLAGGPTGELFF	TGTGCCAGCAGACGCCTCCTAGCGGGAGGGCCCACCGGGGAGCTGTTTTTT
TRBD2	.	TRBV6-2/TRBV6-3	TRBJ2-5	CASSTGLAGYQETQYF	TGTGCCAGCAGTACCGGACTAGCGGGTTACCAAGAGACCCAGTACTTC
.	.	TRBV28	TRBJ2-7	CASSSYRGKAYF	TGTGCCAGCAGTTCGTACCGGGGGAAGGCGTACTTC
.	many	TRBV19	TRBJ1-2	CASSIRTAYGYTF	TGTGCCAGTAGTATACGGACAGCCTATGGCTACACCTTC
.	.	TRBV11-2	TRBJ2-2	CASSSPGPRGGELFF	TGTGCCAGCAGCTCCCCCGGGCCCCGTGGTGGGGAGCTGTTTTTT
TRBD2	few	TRBV24-1	TRBJ2-2	CATSDLGLAGGSNTGELFF	TGTGCCACCAGTGATCTCGGACTAGCGGGAGGATCTAACACCGGGGAGCTGTTTTTT
.	many	TRBV2	TRBJ1-6	CASSPMGRNYNSPLHF	TGTGCCAGCAGTCCCATGGGACGGAACTATAATTCACCCCTCCACTTT
.	.	TRBV20-1	TRBJ1-1	CSARVVLANTEAFF	TGCAGTGCTAGAGTCGTGTTGGCGAACACTGAAGCTTTCTTT
.	many	TRBV7-2	TRBJ2-2	CASSITRIGTGELFF	TGTGCCAGCAGCATAACTAGAATTGGCACCGGGGAGCTGTTTTTT
.	.	TRBV20-1	TRBJ2-6	CSARDLGSSEAF	TGCAGTGCTAGAGATCTGGGCAGTTCGGAAGCTTTC
.	many	TRBV20-1	TRBJ1-5	CSVGSGREGQPQHF	TGCAGTGTTGGGAGTGGAAGGGAAGGTCAGCCCCAGCATTTT
.	.	TRBV7-9	TRBJ2-2	CASSPADWRGYTGELFF	TGTGCCAGCAGCCCAGCCGACTGGCGGGGTTACACCGGGGAGCTGTTTTTT
.	.	TRBV12-3/TRBV12-4	TRBJ2-6	CASTFGSSGANVLTF	TGTGCCAGCACCTTCGGGAGCTCTGGGGCCAACGTCCTGACTTTC
.	many	TRBV29-1	TRBJ1-2	CSVDEGELDGYTF	TGCAGCGTTGATGAGGGGGAATTGGATGGCTACACCTTC
TRBD1	many	TRBV7-2	TRBJ2-7	CASSLSQGVPYEQYF	TGTGCCAGCAGCTTAAGTCAGGGGGTACCCTACGAGCAGTACTTC
TRBD2	many	TRBV29-1	TRBJ2-7	CSVEPASGRRGEQYF	TGCAGCGTTGAACCAGCTAGCGGGAGGAGGGGGGAGCAGTACTTC
.	many	TRBV10-3	TRBJ2-7	CAISGDNYEQYF	TGTGCCATCAGTGGGGACAACTACGAGCAGTACTTC
TRBD2	many	TRBV29-1	TRBJ2-7	CSVEDRVAGIPYEQYF	TGCAGCGTTGAAGATCGTGTAGCGGGAATCCCCTACGAGCAGTACTTC
.	few	TRBV20-1	TRBJ1-1	CSARAWKGDTEAFF	TGCAGTGCTAGAGCCTGGAAGGGGGACACTGAAGCTTTCTTT
.	.	TRBV2	TRBJ1-1	CAVTRAENTEAFF	TGTGCCGTCACTCGGGCCGAGAACACTGAAGCTTTCTTT
TRBD1	.	TRBV6-5	TRBJ1-4	CASKKTGGNEKLFF	TGTGCCAGCAAAAAGACAGGGGGTAATGAAAAACTGTTTTTT
.	.	TRBV20-1	TRBJ1-3	CSAAPGTGTGNTIYF	TGCAGTGCTGCCCCCGGGACGGGTACTGGAAACACCATATATTTT
.	.	TRBV6-5	TRBJ1-1	CASSWTSYTEAFF	TGTGCCAGCAGTTGGACATCCTACACTGAAGCTTTCTTT
.	.	TRBV2	TRBJ2-7	CASSQSALPYEQYF	TGTGCCAGCAGCCAATCAGCCCTACCTTACGAGCAGTACTTC
.	.	TRBV4-3	TRBJ1-1	CASSLTEGITEAFF	TGCGCCAGCAGCCTCACGGAGGGAATCACTGAAGCTTTCTTT
.	many	TRBV2	TRBJ1-1	CASSELVSTEAFF	TGTGCCAGCAGTGAATTAGTGTCGACTGAAGCTTTCTTT
TRBD1	.	TRBV25-1	TRBJ2-5	CASRLITGDANSQETQYF	TGTGCCAGCAGGCTAATTACAGGGGACGCGAATTCCCAAGAGACCCAGTACTTC
.	.	TRBV5-1	TRBJ1-1	CASSLGDLMNTEAFF	TGCGCCAGCAGCTTGGGCGACCTCATGAACACTGAAGCTTTCTTT
.	few	TRBV6-5	TRBJ1-1	CASSYSWGGANTEAFF	TGTGCCAGCAGTTACTCTTGGGGGGGAGCGAACACTGAAGCTTTCTTT
.	.	TRBV6-5	TRBJ2-7	CASSFMGEQYF	TGTGCCAGCAGCTTTATGGGCGAGCAGTACTTC
.	.	TRBV14	TRBJ2-5	CASTPGGEDRETQYF	TGTGCCAGCACCCCGGGGGGGGAGGACAGGGAGACCCAGTACTTC
TRBD1	.	TRBV19	TRBJ2-7	CASSVAQGADEQYF	TGTGCCAGTAGTGTCGCACAGGGGGCGGACGAGCAGTACTTC
TRBD2	.	TRBV20-1	TRBJ2-5	CSARTSGGWGETQYF	TGCAGTGCACGGACTAGCGGGGGGTGGGGGGAGACCCAGTACTTC
.	few	TRBV19	TRBJ1-3	CASSSEGQLLHSGNTIYF	TGTGCCAGTAGTTCCGAGGGACAACTCCTACACTCTGGAAACACCATATATTTT
.	many	TRBV10-3	TRBJ2-5	CATGGSKETQYF	TGTGCCACTGGAGGGAGTAAAGAGACCCAGTACTTC
TRBD1	many	TRBV20-1	TRBJ1-1	CSARPGGNTEAFF	TGCAGTGCTAGACCAGGGGGCAACACTGAAGCTTTCTTT
TRBD1	.	TRBV10-3	TRBJ1-1	CAISGGQGGAGYLVTEAFF	TGTGCCATCAGTGGGGGACAGGGAGGCGCAGGATATTTGGTCACTGAAGCTTTCTTT
.	.	TRBV7-2	TRBJ2-5	CASSFAELGAQYF	TGTGCCAGCAGCTTTGCCGAACTCGGGGCCCAGTACTTC
.	few	TRBV6-5	TRBJ1-2	CASAGGAWDGYTF	TGTGCCAGCGCCGGGGGGGCTTGGGATGGCTACACCTTC
TRBD1	.	TRBV2	TRBJ2-1	CASSVDRGHNEQFF	TGTGCCAGCAGCGTGGACAGGGGGCACAATGAGCAGTTCTTC
.	few	TRBV7-2	TRBJ2-7	CASSPFPPKSYEQYF	TGTGCCAGCAGCCCTTTCCCCCCGAAGTCCTACGAGCAGTACTTC
.	many	TRBV2	TRBJ2-7	CASTGDWGSGEQYF	TGTGCCAGCACAGGGGACTGGGGGTCAGGGGAGCAGTACTTC
.	.	TRBV7-2	TRBJ1-2	CASRRSGISARYGYTF	TGTGCCAGCAGGAGGTCAGGGATATCTGCGAGGTATGGCTACACCTTC